This is a list of T cell receptor beta chains from one sample in a study of T-cell reconstitution after alpha-beta-depleted transplantation in children. TCRdb passed the PCR reads through MiXCR, listing each CDR3 protein once. The data contain 250,000 to 400,000 distinct CDR3 sequences, around 25% of them seen just once; the ten biggest clones take up about 10%. The material sequenced was PBMCs, mostly from graft donor cells, taken 180 days after TCRalphabeta/CD19-depleted stem cell transplant. These receptors all stem from a male patient younger than 18 who had a stem cell transplant for acute lymphoblastic leukemia, so the T cells may come from the graft donor. The conserved cysteine and the conserved F or W are not part of the CDR3 here. D genes are given only for firm matches.

V gene	D gene	CDR3 protein
TRBV18	NA	ASSLMTGHTDTQY
TRBV10-3	NA	AISDQMSYEQY
TRBV4-1	NA	ASSQGGGNYGYT
TRBV12-3/TRBV12-4	TRBD2	ASSLGHLGTSGDQETQY
TRBV7-2	TRBD2	ASRLLLAGLPYEQY
TRBV6-5	NA	ASSYSSSPNSPLH
TRBV20-1	TRBD2	SATGTGGTSAPQETQY
TRBV13	TRBD2	ASSLGWVAGAYEQF
TRBV7-2	NA	AKGASSYNEQF
TRBV24-1	TRBD2	ATSDPGLAGAGTDTQY
TRBV6-5	TRBD2	ASSYPGLGLSTDTQY
TRBV20-1	NA	SARGASSYEQY
TRBV29-1	TRBD2	SVEQAGGKETQY
TRBV28	NA	ASSPRMAGEQF
TRBV7-3	NA	ASSLRAVSYNEQF
TRBV2	NA	ASSRGRGTYNEQF
TRBV2	NA	ASTDNTDTQY
TRBV10-3	TRBD2	AIMGEIRKWGGEYNEQF
TRBV12-3/TRBV12-4	TRBD1	ARRTRDSYNSPLH
TRBV6-1	NA	ASSELYEQY
TRBV28	NA	ASSFTREREQY
TRBV5-1	TRBD1	ASSSQGQAYEQY
TRBV9	TRBD2	ASSVGTSLNLETQY
TRBV6-2/TRBV6-3	NA	ASSYSQIRQQNIQY
TRBV20-1	TRBD2	SVTPSGRVKSEQF
TRBV11-1	TRBD2	ASSLIPWTSGLSYEQY
TRBV15	NA	ATSRDPPYEQY
TRBV27	TRBD1	ASTPSGGTQY
TRBV9	NA	ASSVATGYNTGELF
TRBV7-9	NA	ASSLVGGNSPLH